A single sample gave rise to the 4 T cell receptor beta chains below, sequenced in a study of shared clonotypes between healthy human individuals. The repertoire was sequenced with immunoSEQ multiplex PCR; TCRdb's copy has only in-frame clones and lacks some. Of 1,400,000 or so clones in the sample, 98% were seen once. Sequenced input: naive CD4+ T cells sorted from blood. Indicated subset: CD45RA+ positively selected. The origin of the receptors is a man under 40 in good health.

The DNA of the CDR3 is TGTGCCAGCACCCGTGCGGGACTGGAAGCTTTCTTT. Its translation is CASTRAGLEAFF. This rearrangement joins TRBV6-6 to TRBJ1-1; D is perhaps TRBD1 (5 bases). CDR1 and CDR2 from the germline V gene are MNHNY and SVGAGI (reference sequence). This CDR3 spans 12 amino acids. Trimming pared 7 bases from V and 8 bases from J, leaving 14 bases between.

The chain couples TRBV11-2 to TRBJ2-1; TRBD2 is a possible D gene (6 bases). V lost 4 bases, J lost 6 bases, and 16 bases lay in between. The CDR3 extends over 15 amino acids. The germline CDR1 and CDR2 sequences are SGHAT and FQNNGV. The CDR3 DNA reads TGTGCCAGCAGCTCATACGGGGGTCTAGGCAATGAGCAGTTCTTC. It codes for CASSSYGGLGNEQFF.

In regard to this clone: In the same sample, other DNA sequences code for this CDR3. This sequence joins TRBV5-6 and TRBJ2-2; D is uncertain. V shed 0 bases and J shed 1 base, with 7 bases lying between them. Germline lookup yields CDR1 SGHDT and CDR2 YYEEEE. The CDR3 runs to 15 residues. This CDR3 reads CASSLVGRNTGELFF. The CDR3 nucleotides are TGTGCCAGCAGCTTGGTTGGCAGGAACACCGGGGAGCTGTTTTTT.

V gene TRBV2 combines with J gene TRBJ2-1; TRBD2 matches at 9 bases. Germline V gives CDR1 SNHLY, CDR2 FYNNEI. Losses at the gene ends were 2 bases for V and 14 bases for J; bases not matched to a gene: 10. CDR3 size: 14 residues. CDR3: CASSESLAGYREFF. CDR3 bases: TGTGCCAGCAGTGAATCGCTAGCGGGGTACCGAGAGTTCTTC.